In its sample, the clone carrying this T cell receptor beta chain was seen many times. The antigen is not known. Per sample, around 100,000 TCR templates were assayed. Data came from immunoSEQ multiplex PCR; TCRdb stores just in-frame clones and leaves some out. Among 15,000 or so clones listed, around 41% were seen once. This sample was included in a study of siplizumab effects on memory and regulatory T cells. The wider study: Mixed lymphocyte reactions were matched in twos, containing siplizumab at roughly 0.9 ug/mL or lacking drug. General study findings and limits: Relative to controls at approximately 25%, mappable alloreactive CD4+ clones exhibited a mean Treg-derived proportion of around 69% with siplizumab. To unstimulated subsets, only a minor fraction of alloreactive clones could be mapped.

Cells that made up the mixed lymphocyte reaction were cocultured at 37°C for about 6 days. J lost 8 bases, V lost 5 bases, and 13 bases had no gene match. The CDR3 runs to 16 residues. The V gene's germline CDR1 is MDHEN and CDR2 SYDVKM. This clonotype originated in a human donor in good health; the cells came from an allogeneic mixed lymphocyte reaction. Some clones in this sample may be carry-over from other donors' samples. This chain uses TRBV28 with TRBJ1-4; 8 bases align to TRBD1. Sequencing was carried out using CFSE-low (dividing) CD4+ T cells sorted from an allogeneic mixed lymphocyte reaction. CDR3 sequence: CASSPSGTGIEEKLFF. The CDR3 coding sequence is TGTGCCAGCAGTCCCTCCGGGACAGGAATAGAGGAAAAACTGTTTTTT.